This TCR beta chain is from a study of blood T cell repertoires in COVID-19. Study-wide context: Collection of acute and convalescent COVID-19 samples took place in the United States, Italy and Spain. From T cells, B-cell-depleted T cells, or PBMCs came the material, which was cDNA or gDNA.

Source study methods: Using reference gene primer amplification, nucleated cell counts were estimated. The protocol was immunoSEQ multiplex PCR, while the TCRdb copy is restricted to in-frame clones and leaves out a portion. V, J and clone size reflect that table, while D and trimming were determined from the DNA. The profile shows about 82,000 clones, 80% of them singletons. Sequences were obtained from peripheral blood. The clonotype originates from a middle-aged woman with active or convalescent COVID-19.

This CDR3 is CASSIQGRGNTEAFF. CDR3 DNA sequence: TGTGCCAGTAGTATTCAGGGAAGGGGTAACACTGAAGCTTTCTTT. The V call is TRBV19, the J call TRBJ1-1; possible D gene TRBD1, 5 bases. The CDR3 sequence is 15 residues long. Germline V lookup: CDR1 LNHDA, CDR2 SQIVND (reference sequence). With 3 bases removed from V and 2 bases from J, the gap between germline ends came to 13 bases.